The 9 T cell receptor beta chains in this list originate from one sample, sequenced in a study of blood T cell repertoires in COVID-19. Produced via immunoSEQ multiplex PCR; TCRdb's table is partial and in-frame only. The repertoire holds about 200,000 clones, with about 86% as singletons. What was sequenced was peripheral blood. The receptors originated from a woman aged 65 to 85 with acute or convalescent COVID-19.

The chain uses TRBV6-2 or TRBV6-3 and TRBJ2-7; D is perhaps TRBD2 (6 bases). This CDR3 is 15 amino acids long. V was shortened by 3 bases and J by 2 bases, with 14 bases between the two germline ends. Germline loops: CDR1 MNHEY, CDR2 SVGEGT. CDR3 nucleotides: TGTGCCAGCAGTTATCGAATAGCGGCCCCCTACGAGCAGTACTTC. Amino acids: CASSYRIAAPYEQYF.

This sequence joins TRBV5-6 and TRBJ2-3; 8 bases map to TRBD1. V was clipped by 4 bases and J by 4 bases; unmatched bases: 5. This CDR3 is 14 amino acids long. Germline loops: CDR1 SGHDT, CDR2 YYEEEE. The CDR3 sequence: CASSLQGAADTQYF. The DNA of the CDR3 is TGTGCCAGCAGCCTGCAGGGGGCTGCAGATACGCAGTATTTT.

The J gene is TRBJ2-2, the V gene TRBV6-4, with D perhaps matching TRBD2 (6 bases). Germline-derived CDR1 and CDR2 are MRHNA and SNTAGT. The CDR3 spans 15 residues. The V end was cut by 6 bases, the J end by 4 bases, with 15 bases between. The CDR3 loop is CASRVKEGGTGELFF. The CDR3 DNA follows: TGTGCCAGCAGGGTGAAGGAGGGTGGCACCGGGGAGCTGTTTTTT.

Regarding this clone: Different DNA sequences within this sample yield the same CDR3. This chain joins TRBV14 and TRBJ2-2, with 8 positions matching TRBD1. Trimming removed 4 bases from V and 11 bases from J; junction bases left unmatched: 15. The CDR3 extends over 16 amino acids. The V gene's germline CDR1 is SGHDN and CDR2 FVKESK. In DNA, the CDR3 is TGTGCCAGCAGCCCCAGACAGGGGCCCAGTAACGGAGAGCTGTTTTTT. Translating gives CASSPRQGPSNGELFF.

This sequence joins TRBV28 and TRBJ1-1; D might be TRBD1 (5 bases). V shed 6 bases and J shed 2 bases, with 19 bases lying between them. Germline V gene lookup returns CDR1 MDHEN and CDR2 SYDVKM. The CDR3 extends over 16 amino acids. The CDR3 bases are TGTGCCAGCAGCTACGCAGGGTTCGGGGGAAACACTGAAGCTTTCTTT. It translates to CASSYAGFGGNTEAFF. The full variable domain, with the rest looked up from reference TRBV28 and TRBJ1-1, is DVKVTQSSRYLVKRTGEKVFLECVQDMDHENMFWYRQDPGLGLRLIYFSYDVKMKEKGDIPEGYSVSREKKERFSLILESASTNQTSMYLCASSYAGFGGNTEAFFGQGTRLTVV.

CDR3 residues: CATSIRLQVGETQYF. CDR3 nucleotides: TGTGCCACCAGCATTCGATTACAGGTCGGAGAGACCCAGTACTTC. The J gene is TRBJ2-5, the V gene TRBV15, with D maybe TRBD1 (5 bases). Germline V CDR1 and CDR2: LNHNV, YYDKDF (reference sequence). The CDR3 sequence is 15 residues long. V shed 4 bases and J shed 4 bases, with 16 bases lying between them.

J is TRBJ2-7 and V is TRBV21-1; the D segment call TRBD2 is taken from the table without a DNA check. TRBV21-1 is a pseudogene. The CDR3 sequence is 14 residues long. This CDR3 is CASSKKTGRDEQYF. The CDR3 DNA reads TGTGCCAGCAGCAAGAAAACAGGGAGGGACGAGCAGTACTTC.

This clone was counted a few times. The chain links TRBV5-1 to TRBJ2-7, with 7 bases that match TRBD1. The germline CDR1 and CDR2 sequences are SGHRS and YFSETQ. V lost 4 bases and J lost 2; bases outside the gene matches: 3. This CDR3 is 13 amino acids long. This chain's CDR3 is CASSPGQTYEQYF. The CDR3 nucleotides read TGCGCCAGCAGCCCGGGACAGACCTACGAGCAGTACTTC. Based on the CDR3 plus reference TRBV5-1 and TRBJ2-7, the full variable domain is KAGVTQTPRYLIKTRGQQVTLSCSPISGHRSVSWYQQTPGQGLQFLFEYFSETQRNKGNFPGRFSGRQFSNSRSEMNVSTLELGDSALYLCASSPGQTYEQYFGPGTRLTVT.

This rearrangement joins TRBV18 to TRBJ1-2; D remains unclear. There are 15 residues in the CDR3. Looked up from germline, CDR1 is KGHSH and CDR2 is LQKENI. Deletions cut 2 bases from V and 1 base from J, with 11 bases between. This chain's CDR3 is CASSPEAEFNYGYTF. CDR3 bases: TGTGCCAGCTCACCAGAGGCAGAGTTTAACTATGGCTACACCTTC. The entire variable domain, with the rest obtained from reference TRBV18 and TRBJ1-2, is as follows: NAGVMQNPRHLVRRRGQEARLRCSPMKGHSHVYWYRQLPEEGLKFMVYLQKENIIDESGMPKERFSAEFPKEGPSILRIQQVVRGDSAAYFCASSPEAEFNYGYTFGSGTRLTVV.